A selection of T cell receptor beta chains follows, all from one sample in a study of graft-versus-host responses after intestinal transplantation. What these receptors recognize is not known. The table came from immunoSEQ multiplex PCR; TCRdb's copy has only in-frame clones and leaves some out. The sample contains about 110,000 clones, approximately 94% of which appear only once. Specimen: unstimulated CD4+ T cells sorted from spleen or lymph node cells, collected before transplant. Receptor source: a human donor who was the organ donor for an intestinal transplant. Both conserved end residues are part of each CDR3. Fields, in order: clone size, V gene, J gene, D gene, CDR3 protein, CDR3 DNA. D genes are given only for firm matches. Clone size appears in some rows only: once, few, many, or a class for an expanded clone.

clone_size: .
v_call: TRBV6-1
j_call: TRBJ1-4
d_call: .
cdr3_aa: CASSEFDTTNEKLFF
cdr3_nt: TGTGCCAGCAGTGAGTTCGACACAACTAATGAAAAACTGTTTTTT

clone_size: .
v_call: TRBV4-2
j_call: TRBJ2-5
d_call: TRBD2
cdr3_aa: CASSQATSGRWQETQYF
cdr3_nt: TGTGCCAGCAGCCAAGCGACTAGCGGGAGGTGGCAAGAGACCCAGTACTTC

clone_size: .
v_call: TRBV6-5
j_call: TRBJ2-2
d_call: TRBD2
cdr3_aa: CASSTSGDTGELFF
cdr3_nt: TGTGCCAGCAGTACTAGCGGCGACACCGGGGAGCTGTTTTTT

clone_size: .
v_call: TRBV20-1
j_call: TRBJ2-7
d_call: .
cdr3_aa: CSARESYEQYF
cdr3_nt: TGCAGTGCCCGAGAATCATACGAGCAGTACTTC

clone_size: once
v_call: TRBV2
j_call: TRBJ2-2
d_call: .
cdr3_aa: CAKPGGVWNTGELFF
cdr3_nt: TGTGCCAAACCTGGGGGTGTCTGGAACACCGGGGAGCTGTTTTTT

clone_size: .
v_call: TRBV4-2
j_call: TRBJ2-4
d_call: TRBD2
cdr3_aa: CASSQLAGAKNIQYF
cdr3_nt: TGTGCCAGCAGCCAACTAGCGGGAGCCAAAAACATTCAGTACTTC

clone_size: .
v_call: TRBV27
j_call: TRBJ2-2
d_call: .
cdr3_aa: CASSLRGRGGELFF
cdr3_nt: TGTGCCAGCAGTTTAAGGGGGAGGGGCGGGGAGCTGTTTTTT

clone_size: .
v_call: TRBV10-1
j_call: TRBJ2-7
d_call: .
cdr3_aa: CASRVVQRHYEQYF
cdr3_nt: TGCGCCAGCAGAGTTGTTCAGCGACACTACGAGCAGTACTTC

clone_size: .
v_call: TRBV18
j_call: TRBJ1-3
d_call: .
cdr3_aa: CASSPSSSSGNTIYF
cdr3_nt: TGTGCCAGCTCACCGAGCTCCAGCTCTGGAAACACCATATATTTT

clone_size: .
v_call: TRBV27
j_call: TRBJ1-2
d_call: TRBD1
cdr3_aa: CASSPNFRDRSNYGYTF
cdr3_nt: TGTGCCAGCAGTCCAAATTTCCGGGACAGGAGTAACTATGGCTACACCTTC

clone_size: once
v_call: TRBV7-9
j_call: TRBJ2-5
d_call: TRBD1
cdr3_aa: CASSPGQGVGETQYF
cdr3_nt: TGTGCCAGCAGCCCGGGACAGGGAGTGGGGGAGACCCAGTACTTC

clone_size: .
v_call: TRBV6-5
j_call: TRBJ2-7
d_call: .
cdr3_aa: CASRWAGTYEQYF
cdr3_nt: TGTGCCAGCAGATGGGCGGGGACCTACGAGCAGTACTTC

clone_size: .
v_call: TRBV4-1
j_call: TRBJ2-7
d_call: .
cdr3_aa: CASSQVYTRAYEQYF
cdr3_nt: TGCGCCAGCAGCCAAGTTTATACGAGGGCTTACGAGCAGTACTTC

clone_size: .
v_call: TRBV4-2
j_call: TRBJ2-1
d_call: .
cdr3_aa: CASSQDPSGVVNEQFF
cdr3_nt: TGTGCCAGCAGCCAAGACCCCTCGGGAGTGGTGAATGAGCAGTTCTTC

clone_size: .
v_call: TRBV7-9
j_call: TRBJ2-7
d_call: .
cdr3_aa: CASSPALNEQYF
cdr3_nt: TGTGCCAGCAGCCCGGCGTTGAACGAGCAGTACTTC